The entry that follows covers one TCR beta chain sequence. In the original analysis: Amplification from reference gene primers served as the basis for estimated nucleated cell counts. Sequenced by immunoSEQ multiplex PCR; TCRdb stores in-frame clones only, minus some. V and J calls and clone size are those listed in that table; D and trimming were worked out from the DNA. Among over 150,000 clones listed, roughly 90% were seen once. This sample was taken from a study of blood T cell repertoires in COVID-19. Study overall: Both acute and convalescent COVID-19 samples were obtained from the United States, Italy and Spain. PBMCs, B-cell-depleted T cells, or T cells provided the cDNA or gDNA that made up the material.

The sample consisted of peripheral blood. The sequence came from a woman aged 60-75 years who had recovered from COVID-19.

The CDR3 DNA is TGTGCCAGCTCCCAGGTTGATGAAGCTTTCTTT. Its protein product is CASSQVDEAFF. V gene TRBV7-9 combines with J gene TRBJ1-1; D is undetermined. The CDR3 has 11 amino acids. V lost 8 bases and J lost 7, with 11 bases in between. Per the germline V gene, CDR1 is SEHNR and CDR2 is FQNEAQ (reference sequence). Drawing the rest from reference TRBV7-9 and TRBJ1-1, the complete variable domain is DTGVSQNPRHKITKRGQNVTFRCDPISEHNRLYWYRQTLGQGPEFLTYFQNEAQLEKSRLLSDRFSAERPKGSFSTLEIQRTEQGDSAMYLCASSQVDEAFFGQGTRLTVV.